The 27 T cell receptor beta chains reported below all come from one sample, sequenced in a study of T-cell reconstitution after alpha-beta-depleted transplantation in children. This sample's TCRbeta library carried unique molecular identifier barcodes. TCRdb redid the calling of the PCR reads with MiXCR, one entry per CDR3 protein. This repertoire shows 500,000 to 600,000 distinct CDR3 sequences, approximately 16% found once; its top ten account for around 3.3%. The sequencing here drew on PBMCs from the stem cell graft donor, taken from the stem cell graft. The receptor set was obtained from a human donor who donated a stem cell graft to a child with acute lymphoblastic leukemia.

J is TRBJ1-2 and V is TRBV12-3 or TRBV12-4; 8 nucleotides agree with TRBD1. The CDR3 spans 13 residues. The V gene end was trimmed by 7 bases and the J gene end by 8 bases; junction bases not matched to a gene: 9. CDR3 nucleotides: TGTGCCAGCAACCGGGACAGGCCCCGCGGCTACACCTTC. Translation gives CASNRDRPRGYTF.

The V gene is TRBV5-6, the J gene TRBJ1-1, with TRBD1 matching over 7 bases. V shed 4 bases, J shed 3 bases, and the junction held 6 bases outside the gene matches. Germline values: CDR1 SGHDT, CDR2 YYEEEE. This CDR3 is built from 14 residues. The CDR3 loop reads CASSQFGTDTEAFF. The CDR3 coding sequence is TGTGCCAGCAGCCAGTTCGGGACAGACACTGAAGCTTTCTTT.

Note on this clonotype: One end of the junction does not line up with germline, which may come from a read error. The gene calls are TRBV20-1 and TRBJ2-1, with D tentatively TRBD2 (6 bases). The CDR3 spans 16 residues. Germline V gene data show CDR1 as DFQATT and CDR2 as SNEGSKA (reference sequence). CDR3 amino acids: CSASGLASNSYNEQFF. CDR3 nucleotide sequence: TGCAGTGCTAGTGGCCTAGCGAGCAACTCCTACAATGAGCAGTTCTTT.

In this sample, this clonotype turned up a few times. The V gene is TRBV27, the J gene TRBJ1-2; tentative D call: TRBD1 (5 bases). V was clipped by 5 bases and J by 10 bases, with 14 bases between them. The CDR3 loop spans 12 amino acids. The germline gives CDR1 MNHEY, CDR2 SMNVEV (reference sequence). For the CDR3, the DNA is TGTGCCAGCAGTCCAGGGACGGAGACCTACACCTTC. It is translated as CASSPGTETYTF.

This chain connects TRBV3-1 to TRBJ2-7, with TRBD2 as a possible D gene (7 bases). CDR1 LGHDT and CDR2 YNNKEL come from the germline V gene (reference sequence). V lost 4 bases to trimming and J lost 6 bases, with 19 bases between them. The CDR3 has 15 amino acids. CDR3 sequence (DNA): TGTGCCAGCAGCCCCCTCGGGGGGCGCTATGTCGAGCAGTACTTC. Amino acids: CASSPLGGRYVEQYF.

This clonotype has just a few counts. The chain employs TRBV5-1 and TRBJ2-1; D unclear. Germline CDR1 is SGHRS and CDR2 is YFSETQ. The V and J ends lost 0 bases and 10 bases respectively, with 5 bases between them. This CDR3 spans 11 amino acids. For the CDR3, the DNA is TGCGCCAGCAGCTTGGCCGTAGAGCAGTTCTTC. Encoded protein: CASSLAVEQFF.

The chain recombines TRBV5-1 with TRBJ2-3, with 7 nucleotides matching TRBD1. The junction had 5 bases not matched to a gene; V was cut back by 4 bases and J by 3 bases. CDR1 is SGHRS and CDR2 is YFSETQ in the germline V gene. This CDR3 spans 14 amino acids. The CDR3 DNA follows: TGCGCCAGCAGCCCGGGGACAGTAACAGATACGCAGTATTTT. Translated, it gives CASSPGTVTDTQYF.

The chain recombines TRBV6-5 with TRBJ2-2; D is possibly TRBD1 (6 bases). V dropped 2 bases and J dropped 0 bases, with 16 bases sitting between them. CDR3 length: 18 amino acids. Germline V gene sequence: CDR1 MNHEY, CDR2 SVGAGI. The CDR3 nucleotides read TGTGCCAGCAGTTACGTTTACAGGGTTGGTCCGAACACCGGGGAGCTGTTTTTT. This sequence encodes CASSYVYRVGPNTGELFF.

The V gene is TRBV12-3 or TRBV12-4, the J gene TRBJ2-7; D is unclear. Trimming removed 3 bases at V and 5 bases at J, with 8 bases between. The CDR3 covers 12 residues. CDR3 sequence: CASSFGVDEQYF. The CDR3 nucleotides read TGTGCCAGCAGTTTTGGGGTTGACGAGCAGTACTTC.

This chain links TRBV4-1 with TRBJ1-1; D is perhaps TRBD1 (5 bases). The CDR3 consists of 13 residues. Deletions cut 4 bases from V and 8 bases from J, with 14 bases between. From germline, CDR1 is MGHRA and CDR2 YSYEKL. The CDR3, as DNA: TGCGCCAGCAGCCCGCGGGGGGACGTAGAAGCTTTCTTT. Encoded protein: CASSPRGDVEAFF.

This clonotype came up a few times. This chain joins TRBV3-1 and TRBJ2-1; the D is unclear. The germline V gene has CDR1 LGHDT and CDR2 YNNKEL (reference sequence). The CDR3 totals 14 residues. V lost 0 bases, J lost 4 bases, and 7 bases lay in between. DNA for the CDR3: TGTGCCAGCAGCCAAGATCCTCTGTACAATGAGCAGTTCTTC. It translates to CASSQDPLYNEQFF.

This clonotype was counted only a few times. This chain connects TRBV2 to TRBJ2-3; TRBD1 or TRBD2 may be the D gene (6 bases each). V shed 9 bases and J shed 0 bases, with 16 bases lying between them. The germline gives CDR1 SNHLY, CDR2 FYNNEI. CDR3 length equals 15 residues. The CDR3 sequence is CARGGQDKSTDTQYF. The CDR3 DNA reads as TGTGCCAGGGGGGGCCAAGACAAAAGCACAGATACGCAGTATTTT.

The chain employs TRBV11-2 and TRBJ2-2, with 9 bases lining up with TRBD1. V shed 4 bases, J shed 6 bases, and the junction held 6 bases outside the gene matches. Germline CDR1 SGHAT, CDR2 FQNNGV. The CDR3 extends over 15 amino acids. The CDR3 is CASSYGTGSAGELFF. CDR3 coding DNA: TGTGCCAGCAGCTACGGGACAGGGAGCGCCGGGGAGCTGTTTTTT.

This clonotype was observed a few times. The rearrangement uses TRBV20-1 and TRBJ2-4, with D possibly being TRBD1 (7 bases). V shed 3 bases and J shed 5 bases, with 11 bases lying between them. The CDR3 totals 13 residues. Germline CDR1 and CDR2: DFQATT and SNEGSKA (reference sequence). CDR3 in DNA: TGCAGTGCTAGCAGGGGGAGGCAAAACATTCAGTACTTC. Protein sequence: CSASRGRQNIQYF.

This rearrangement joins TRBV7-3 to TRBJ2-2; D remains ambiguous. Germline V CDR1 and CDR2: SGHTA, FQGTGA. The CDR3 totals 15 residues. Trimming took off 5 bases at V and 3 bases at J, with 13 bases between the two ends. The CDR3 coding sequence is TGTGCCAGCAGCACCGAAGAGACGGACACCGGGGAGCTGTTTTTT. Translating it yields CASSTEETDTGELFF.

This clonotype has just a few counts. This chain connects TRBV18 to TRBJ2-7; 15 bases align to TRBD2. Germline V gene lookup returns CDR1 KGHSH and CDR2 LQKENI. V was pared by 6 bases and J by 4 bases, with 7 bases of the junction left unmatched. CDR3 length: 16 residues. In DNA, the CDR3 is TGTGCCAGCTCGGCCGGGACTAGCGGGAGGATGTACGAGCAGTACTTC. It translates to CASSAGTSGRMYEQYF.

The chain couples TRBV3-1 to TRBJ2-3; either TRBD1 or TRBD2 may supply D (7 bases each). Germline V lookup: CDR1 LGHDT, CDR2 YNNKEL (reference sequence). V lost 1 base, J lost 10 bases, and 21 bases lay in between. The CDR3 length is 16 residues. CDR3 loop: CASSQGRGGLSLPQYF. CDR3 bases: TGTGCCAGCAGCCAAGGCAGGGGGGGCCTTTCCCTTCCGCAGTATTTT.

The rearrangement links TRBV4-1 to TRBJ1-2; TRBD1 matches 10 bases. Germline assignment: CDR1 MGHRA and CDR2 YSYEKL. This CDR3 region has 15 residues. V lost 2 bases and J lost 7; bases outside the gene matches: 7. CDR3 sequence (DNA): TGCGCCAGCAGCCAAACGACAGGGGGCGGCCTTGGCTACACCTTC. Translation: CASSQTTGGGLGYTF.

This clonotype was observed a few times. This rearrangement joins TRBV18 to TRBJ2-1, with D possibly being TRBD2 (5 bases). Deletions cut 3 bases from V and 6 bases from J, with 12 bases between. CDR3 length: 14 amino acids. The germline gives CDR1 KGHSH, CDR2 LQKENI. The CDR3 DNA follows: TGTGCCAGCTCACCTCTCGGACTTCTCAATGAGCAGTTCTTC. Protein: CASSPLGLLNEQFF.

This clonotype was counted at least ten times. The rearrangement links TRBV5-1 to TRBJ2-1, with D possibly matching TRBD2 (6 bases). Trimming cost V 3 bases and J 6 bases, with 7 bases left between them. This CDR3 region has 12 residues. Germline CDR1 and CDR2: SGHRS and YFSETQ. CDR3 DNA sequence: TGCGCCAGCAGCTGGGACTTCAATGAGCAGTTCTTC. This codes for CASSWDFNEQFF.

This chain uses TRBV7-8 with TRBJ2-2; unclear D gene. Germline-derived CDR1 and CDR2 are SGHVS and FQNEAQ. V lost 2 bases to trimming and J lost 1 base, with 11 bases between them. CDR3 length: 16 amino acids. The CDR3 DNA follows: TGTGCCAGCAGCTTAATGGCGGCCATGAACACCGGGGAGCTGTTTTTT. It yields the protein CASSLMAAMNTGELFF.

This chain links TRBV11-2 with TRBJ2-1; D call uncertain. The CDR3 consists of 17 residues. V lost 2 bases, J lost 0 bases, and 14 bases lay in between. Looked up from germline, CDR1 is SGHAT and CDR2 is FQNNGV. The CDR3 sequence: CASSLWAADSSYNEQFF. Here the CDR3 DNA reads TGTGCCAGCAGCTTATGGGCTGCCGATAGCTCCTACAATGAGCAGTTCTTC.

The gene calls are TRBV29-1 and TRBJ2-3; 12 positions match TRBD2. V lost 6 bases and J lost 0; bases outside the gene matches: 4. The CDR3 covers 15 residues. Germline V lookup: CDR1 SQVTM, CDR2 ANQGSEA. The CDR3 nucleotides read TGCAGCGTGGGACTAGCGGGCCTAAGCACAGATACGCAGTATTTT. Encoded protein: CSVGLAGLSTDTQYF.

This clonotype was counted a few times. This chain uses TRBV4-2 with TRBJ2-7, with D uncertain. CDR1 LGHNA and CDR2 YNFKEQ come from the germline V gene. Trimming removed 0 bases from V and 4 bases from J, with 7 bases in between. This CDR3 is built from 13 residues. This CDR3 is CASSQDWGYEQYF. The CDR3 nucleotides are TGTGCCAGCAGCCAAGATTGGGGTTACGAGCAGTACTTC.

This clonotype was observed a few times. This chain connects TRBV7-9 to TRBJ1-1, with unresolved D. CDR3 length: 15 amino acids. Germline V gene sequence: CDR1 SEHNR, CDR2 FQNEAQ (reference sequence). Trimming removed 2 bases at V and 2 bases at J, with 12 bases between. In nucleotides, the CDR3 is TGTGCCAGCAGCTTAATTGGACGGGTTAACACTGAAGCTTTCTTT. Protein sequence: CASSLIGRVNTEAFF.

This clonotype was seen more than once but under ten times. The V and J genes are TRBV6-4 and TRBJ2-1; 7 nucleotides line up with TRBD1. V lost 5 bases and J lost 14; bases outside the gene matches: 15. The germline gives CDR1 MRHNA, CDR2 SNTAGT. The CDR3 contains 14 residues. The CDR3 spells CASSPGPGGIGKFF. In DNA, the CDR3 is TGTGCCAGCAGTCCGGGTCCAGGGGGAATTGGGAAGTTCTTC.

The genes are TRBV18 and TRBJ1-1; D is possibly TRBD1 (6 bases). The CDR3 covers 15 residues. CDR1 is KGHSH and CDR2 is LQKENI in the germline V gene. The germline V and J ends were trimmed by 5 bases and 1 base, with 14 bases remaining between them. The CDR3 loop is CASSSYRGANTEAFF. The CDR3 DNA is TGTGCCAGCTCAAGTTATAGGGGGGCGAACACTGAAGCTTTCTTT. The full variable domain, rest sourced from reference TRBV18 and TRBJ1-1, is NAGVMQNPRHLVRRRGQEARLRCSPMKGHSHVYWYRQLPEEGLKFMVYLQKENIIDESGMPKERFSAEFPKEGPSILRIQQVVRGDSAAYFCASSSYRGANTEAFFGQGTRLTVV.